Below are 12 T cell receptor beta chains sequenced from a single sample in a study of blood T cell repertoires in COVID-19. Libraries were prepared by immunoSEQ multiplex PCR; TCRdb keeps only in-frame clonotypes and omits some of them. This sample has hundreds of thousands of clones, with 75% to 90% found just once. The sequenced material came from peripheral blood. The receptors were sampled from a woman aged 45-65 years who had recovered from COVID-19.

The chain uses TRBV14 and TRBJ2-1; TRBD2 is a possible D gene (6 bases). In germline, CDR1 is SGHDN, CDR2 FVKESK. Trimming removed 4 bases from V and 16 bases from J, with 14 bases in between. The CDR3 consists of 11 residues. CDR3 sequence reads: CASSPGRQTFF. The CDR3 region has the DNA TGTGCCAGCAGCCCAGGGAGGCAGACCTTCTTC.

This clone turned up a few times. This chain links TRBV29-1 with TRBJ1-1, with D maybe TRBD1 (6 bases). V lost 7 bases and J 5 bases, leaving 11 bases between the germline ends. Germline V gene sequence: CDR1 SQVTM, CDR2 ANQGSEA. The CDR3 is 11 residues long. CDR3 loop: CSGGRGTEAFF. The CDR3 coding sequence is TGCAGCGGGGGCAGGGGAACTGAAGCTTTCTTT.

The chain employs TRBV7-9 and TRBJ2-1; D is perhaps TRBD1 (6 bases). V lost 10 bases to trimming and J lost 8 bases, with 21 bases between them. The length of the CDR3 is 14 residues. Per the germline V gene, CDR1 is SEHNR and CDR2 is FQNEAQ (reference sequence). CDR3: CATSDQNRAYEQFF. CDR3 bases: TGTGCCACCTCTGACCAGAACAGGGCGTATGAGCAGTTCTTC.

The sample holds many counts of this clone. The gene calls are TRBV7-6 and TRBJ1-5; TRBD1 might be the D (5 bases). The germline V and J ends were trimmed by 1 base and 7 bases, with 14 bases remaining between them. The CDR3 contains 15 residues. Germline V CDR1 and CDR2: SGHVS, FNYEAQ. The CDR3: CASSLGMGGGQPQHF. The CDR3 coding sequence is TGTGCCAGCAGCTTAGGGATGGGGGGAGGACAGCCCCAGCATTTT.

The chain recombines TRBV29-1 with TRBJ1-2; 7 bases line up with TRBD1. Trimming took 3 bases from V and 8 from J; bases not matched to a gene: 6. CDR3 size: 12 residues. CDR1 and CDR2 (germline): SQVTM, ANQGSEA. CDR3 nucleotides: TGCAGCGTTGACCGGGACAGACTCGGCTACACCTTC. Amino acid sequence: CSVDRDRLGYTF.

The chain recombines TRBV27 with TRBJ1-1; unclear D gene. Germline CDR1 MNHEY, CDR2 SMNVEV (reference sequence). V was trimmed by 2 bases and J by 1 base, leaving 5 bases between them. The CDR3 spans 13 residues. The CDR3 DNA follows: TGTGCCAGCAGTTTAGCGTCGAACACTGAAGCTTTCTTT. Protein sequence: CASSLASNTEAFF.

Details on this clone: Other nucleotide sequences from this sample produce the same CDR3. The V call is TRBV7-9, the J call TRBJ1-5; 8 bases agree with TRBD1. After removal of 4 bases from V and 2 bases from J, the junction contained 1 base not matched to a gene. Looked up from germline, CDR1 is SEHNR and CDR2 is FQNEAQ (reference sequence). This CDR3 contains 14 residues. The DNA for the CDR3 is TGTGCCAGCAGCTCGACAGGGGGCAATCAGCCCCAGCATTTT. Amino acid sequence: CASSSTGGNQPQHF.

The chain carries TRBV29-1 and TRBJ1-2, with a possible D match to TRBD1 (5 bases). The germline V gene encodes CDR1 SQVTM and CDR2 ANQGSEA. Trimming took 4 bases from V and 7 from J, leaving 10 bases between them. The length of the CDR3 is 11 residues. The CDR3: CSVGQIGGYTF. DNA of the CDR3: TGCAGCGTTGGACAGATCGGTGGCTACACCTTC.

V is TRBV3-1 (or the pseudogene TRBV3-2) and J is TRBJ2-1; 8 positions match TRBD2. Germline-derived CDR1 and CDR2 are LGHDT and YNNKEL (reference sequence). CDR3 length: 18 amino acids. The trim removed 4 bases at V and 5 bases at J, leaving 16 bases unmatched. The CDR3 loop is CASSPNILGLGSHNEQFF. In DNA, the CDR3 is TGTGCCAGCAGCCCCAACATACTGGGACTAGGGTCCCACAATGAGCAGTTCTTC.

To note about this clone: A much more abundant neighbour one base away suggests this may be a read error. This sequence joins TRBV6-1 and TRBJ1-2, with 9 nucleotides matching TRBD1. This CDR3 is 13 amino acids long. Germline V gives CDR1 MNHNS, CDR2 SASEGT. V gave up 6 bases and J gave up 4 bases; unmatched junction bases: 3. The CDR3 sequence: CASREGQGYGYTF. The CDR3 DNA sequence: TGTGCCAGCAGGGAGGGACAGGGCTATGGCTACACCTTC.

V gene TRBV5-1 combines with J gene TRBJ1-1; D possibly corresponds to TRBD1 (6 bases). The germline CDR1 and CDR2 sequences are SGHRS and YFSETQ. The CDR3 spans 13 residues. Deletions cut 7 bases from V and 1 base from J, with 11 bases between. CDR3 sequence: CASQGQENTEAFF. The CDR3 DNA reads TGCGCCAGCCAGGGGCAAGAGAACACTGAAGCTTTCTTT.

The chain joins TRBV5-1 to TRBJ1-4, with 9 bases that match TRBD1. This CDR3 has 15 amino acids. Losses at the gene ends were 6 bases for V and 8 bases for J; bases not matched to a gene: 11. Germline V gene data show CDR1 as SGHRS and CDR2 as YFSETQ. This chain's CDR3 is CASNPTGGAEEKLFF. CDR3 sequence (DNA): TGCGCCAGCAACCCCACAGGGGGCGCGGAAGAAAAACTGTTTTTT.